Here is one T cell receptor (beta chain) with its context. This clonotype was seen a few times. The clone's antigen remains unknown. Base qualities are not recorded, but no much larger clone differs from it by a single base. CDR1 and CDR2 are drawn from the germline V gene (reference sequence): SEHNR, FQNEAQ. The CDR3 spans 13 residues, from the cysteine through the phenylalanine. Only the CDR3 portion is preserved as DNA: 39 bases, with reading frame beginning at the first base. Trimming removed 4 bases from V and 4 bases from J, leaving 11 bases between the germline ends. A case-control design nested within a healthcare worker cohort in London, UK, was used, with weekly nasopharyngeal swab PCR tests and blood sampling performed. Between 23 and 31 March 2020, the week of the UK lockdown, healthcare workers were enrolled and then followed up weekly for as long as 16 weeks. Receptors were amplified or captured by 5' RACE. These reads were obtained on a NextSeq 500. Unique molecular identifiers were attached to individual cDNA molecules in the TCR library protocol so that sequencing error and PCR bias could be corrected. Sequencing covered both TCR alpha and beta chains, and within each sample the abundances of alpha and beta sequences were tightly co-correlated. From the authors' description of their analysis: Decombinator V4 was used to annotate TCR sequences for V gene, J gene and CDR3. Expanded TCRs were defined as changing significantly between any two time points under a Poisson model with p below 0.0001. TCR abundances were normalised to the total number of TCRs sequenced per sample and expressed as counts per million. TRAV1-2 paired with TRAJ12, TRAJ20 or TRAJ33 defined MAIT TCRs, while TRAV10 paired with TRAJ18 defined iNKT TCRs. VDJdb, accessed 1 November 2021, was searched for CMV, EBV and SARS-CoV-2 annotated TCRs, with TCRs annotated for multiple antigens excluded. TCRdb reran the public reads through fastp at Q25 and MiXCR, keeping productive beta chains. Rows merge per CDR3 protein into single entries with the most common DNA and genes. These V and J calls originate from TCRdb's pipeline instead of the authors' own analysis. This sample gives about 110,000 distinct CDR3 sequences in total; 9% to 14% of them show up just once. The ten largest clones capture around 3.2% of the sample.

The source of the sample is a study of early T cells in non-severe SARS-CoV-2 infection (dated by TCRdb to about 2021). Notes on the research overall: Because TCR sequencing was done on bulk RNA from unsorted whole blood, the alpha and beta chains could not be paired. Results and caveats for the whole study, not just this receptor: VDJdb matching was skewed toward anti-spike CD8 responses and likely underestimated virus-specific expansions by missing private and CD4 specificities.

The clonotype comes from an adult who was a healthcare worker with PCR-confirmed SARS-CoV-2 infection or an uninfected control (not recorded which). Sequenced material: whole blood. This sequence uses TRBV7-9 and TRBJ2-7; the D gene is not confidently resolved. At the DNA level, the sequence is TGTGCCAGCAGCTCCTCTAAACTTTACGAGCAGTACTTC. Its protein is CASSSSKLYEQYF.